Listed here is a single T cell receptor (beta chain). The antigen is not known. 13 Jbeta primers and 60 Vbeta primers were used for the PCR. Some clones are missing from TCRdb's copy, which holds only in-frame ones; the method was immunoSEQ multiplex PCR. The table includes roughly 250,000 clones, approximately 85% detected once. After removal of 7 bases from V and 14 bases from J, the junction contained 13 bases not matched to a gene. Germline lookup yields CDR1 SGHNT and CDR2 YYREEE (reference sequence). CDR3 length equals 12 residues. This sample stems from a study of cytomegalovirus exposure and HLA in healthy donors. Study-wide context: There were roughly 110 million unique TCR beta sequences, drawn from 150 million to 200 million T cells, in an earlier analysis. Study-wide results and limits: Upon later analysis, TCR association rates were observed to vary by HLA locus, being highest for DRB1 and lowest for HLA-C.

The source of this sequence is a woman in her forties in good health and CMV-seropositive. The rearrangement uses TRBV5-4 and TRBJ2-3, with 7 bases lining up with TRBD2. The sequenced sample consisted of PBMCs. CDR3 coding DNA: TGTGCCAGCGGAGGGGAGGGAGGAGTTCGGTATTTT. Translation: CASGGEGGVRYF. Supplemented by reference TRBV5-4 and TRBJ2-3, the full variable domain reads ETGVTQSPTHLIKTRGQQVTLRCSSQSGHNTVSWYQQALGQGPQFIFQYYREEENGRGNFPPRFSGLQFPNYSSELNVNALELDDSALYLCASGGEGGVRYFGPGTRLTVL.